This is a list of T cell receptor beta chains from one sample in a study of cytomegalovirus exposure and HLA in healthy donors. Some clones are missing from TCRdb's copy, which holds only in-frame ones; the method was immunoSEQ multiplex PCR. The table lists tens of thousands of clones, under 95% of them singletons, with 2.1% in the top ten. Sequenced: PBMCs. These receptors were collected from a woman between 18 and 30 years old in good health and CMV-seronegative. The CDR3 runs from the conserved cysteine through the conserved F or W. D genes are given only for firm matches. Only part of the rows carry a size: once, few, many, or a class if the clone is expanded.

clone size | D gene | J gene | V gene | CDR3 protein | CDR3 DNA
once | . | TRBJ2-1 | TRBV6-5 | CASSPFRGGDEQFF | TGTGCCAGCAGTCCCTTCCGAGGAGGAGATGAGCAGTTCTTC
. | . | TRBJ1-6 | TRBV7-3 | CASSLYPDNSPLHF | TGTGCCAGCAGCTTATATCCAGATAATTCACCCCTCCACTTT
. | . | TRBJ2-2 | TRBV28 | CASSSLGGELFF | TGTGCCAGCAGTTCCCTCGGCGGGGAGCTGTTTTTT
once | . | TRBJ2-1 | TRBV28 | CASSPAGARYNEQFF | TGTGCCAGCAGCCCTGCGGGGGCCCGCTACAATGAGCAGTTCTTC
. | TRBD1 | TRBJ1-5 | TRBV13 | CASSRTGDQPQHF | TGTGCCAGCAGCAGGACAGGGGATCAGCCCCAGCATTTT
few | . | TRBJ2-7 | TRBV19 | CASSLTRAYEQYF | TGTGCCAGTAGTCTCACCCGGGCCTACGAGCAGTACTTC
. | . | TRBJ2-3 | TRBV6-1 | CASSQTPPTGLYF | TGTGCCAGCAGCCAAACCCCCCCGACAGGCCTGTATTTT
. | . | TRBJ2-2 | TRBV18 | CASSPQTRGNTGELFF | TGTGCCAGCTCACCGCAAACTCGGGGAAACACCGGGGAGCTGTTTTTT
. | . | TRBJ1-2 | TRBV19 | CASSIAVLNYGYTF | TGTGCCAGTAGTATAGCAGTGCTGAACTATGGCTACACCTTC
once | TRBD1 | TRBJ2-7 | TRBV7-9 | CASSFPDRGRYEQYF | TGTGCCAGCAGCTTTCCGGACAGGGGTAGGTACGAGCAGTACTTC
once | TRBD1 | TRBJ1-4 | TRBV29-1 | CSVEDSGTVEKLFF | TGCAGCGTTGAAGACTCCGGGACAGTTGAAAAACTGTTTTTT
. | . | TRBJ2-7 | TRBV28 | CASSSRDSAGYEQYF | TGTGCCAGCAGTTCCCGGGACTCCGCGGGCTACGAGCAGTACTTC
. | . | TRBJ1-1 | TRBV5-1 | CASSTGQENTEAFF | TGCGCCAGCAGCACCGGACAAGAGAACACTGAAGCTTTCTTT
. | TRBD1 | TRBJ1-2 | TRBV6-1 | CASYGTGTNYGYTF | TGTGCCAGCTATGGGACAGGAACTAACTATGGCTACACCTTC
. | TRBD1 | TRBJ2-2 | TRBV2 | CASSEGRGPADTGELFF | TGTGCCAGCAGTGAAGGCAGGGGGCCCGCGGACACCGGGGAGCTGTTTTTT
once | TRBD2 | TRBJ2-3 | TRBV5-1 | CASRGLANTDTQYF | TGCGCCAGCAGAGGACTAGCGAACACAGATACGCAGTATTTT
. | . | TRBJ1-3 | TRBV18 | CASSPRGNSGNTIYF | TGTGCCAGCTCACCACGAGGTAACTCTGGAAACACCATATATTTT
. | TRBD2 | TRBJ2-1 | TRBV27 | CASSLSLAGPSSYNEQFF | TGTGCCAGCAGTTTAAGTCTAGCGGGACCAAGCTCCTACAATGAGCAGTTCTTC
. | . | TRBJ2-7 | TRBV10-3 | CAITSQLSYEQYF | TGTGCCATCACTAGCCAACTCTCCTACGAGCAGTACTTC
. | . | TRBJ1-2 | TRBV19 | CASSAFGVATQGGDGYTF | TGTGCCAGTAGTGCCTTCGGGGTGGCGACACAGGGCGGCGATGGCTACACCTTC
. | TRBD1 | TRBJ1-1 | TRBV19 | CASSSRQGHTEAFF | TGTGCCAGTAGTAGTCGACAGGGGCACACTGAAGCTTTCTTT
. | . | TRBJ1-2 | TRBV6-5 | CASSKPEEGYGYTF | TGTGCCAGCAGCAAACCCGAGGAGGGCTATGGCTACACCTTC
. | TRBD2 | TRBJ2-3 | TRBV27 | CASRTSGRGRTDTQYF | TGTGCCAGCAGGACTAGCGGGAGGGGTCGCACAGATACGCAGTATTTT
. | . | TRBJ1-5 | TRBV28 | CASSLRERWDQPQHF | TGTGCCAGCAGTTTACGGGAGCGCTGGGATCAGCCCCAGCATTTT
. | . | TRBJ2-3 | TRBV5-8 | CASSLAVRLDYTDTQYF | TGTGCCAGCAGCTTGGCCGTCCGACTAGACTATACAGATACGCAGTATTTT
. | TRBD1 | TRBJ2-5 | TRBV29-1 | CSVETGAQETQYF | TGCAGCGTTGAAACAGGGGCCCAAGAGACCCAGTACTTC
. | . | TRBJ2-7 | TRBV30 | CAWSTGYEQYF | TGTGCCTGGAGTACGGGGTACGAGCAGTACTTC
. | . | TRBJ1-2 | TRBV6-5 | CASSYSGGAGYTF | TGTGCCAGCAGTTACTCGGGGGGGGCTGGCTACACCTTC
. | . | TRBJ2-7 | TRBV6-5 | CASSSPTGRGSYEQYF | TGTGCCAGCAGTTCGCCGACAGGGCGGGGCTCCTACGAGCAGTACTTC
once | . | TRBJ1-1 | TRBV2 | CASRPHEVAAESFLNTEAFF | TGTGCCAGCAGACCTCACGAGGTTGCAGCTGAGTCCTTCTTGAACACTGAAGCTTTCTTT
. | . | TRBJ2-2 | TRBV6-1 | CASSEGLDTGELFF | TGTGCCAGCAGTGAAGGACTAGACACCGGGGAGCTGTTTTTT
. | TRBD1 | TRBJ1-2 | TRBV6-4 | CASSDDRVGYTF | TGTGCCAGCAGTGACGACAGGGTTGGCTACACCTTC
. | . | TRBJ2-2 | TRBV7-6 | CASSQMHNTGELFF | TGTGCCAGCAGCCAGATGCACAACACCGGGGAGCTGTTTTTT
. | TRBD2 | TRBJ2-7 | TRBV28 | CASGWTSGRGKNYEQYF | TGTGCCAGCGGGTGGACTAGCGGGAGAGGGAAAAACTACGAGCAGTACTTC
. | TRBD1 | TRBJ1-3 | TRBV15 | CATSRLTGAENTIYF | TGTGCCACCAGCCGATTGACAGGGGCAGAAAACACCATATATTTT
once | TRBD2 | TRBJ2-7 | TRBV5-6 | CASSLELAGNYEQYF | TGTGCCAGCAGCTTGGAGCTAGCGGGAAACTACGAGCAGTACTTC
. | . | TRBJ2-3 | TRBV5-1 | CASSKGQSTDTQYF | TGCGCCAGCAGCAAAGGACAATCCACAGATACGCAGTATTTT
. | TRBD2 | TRBJ2-1 | TRBV5-6 | CASSIPTSGRRNEQFF | TGTGCCAGCAGCATCCCGACTAGCGGGAGGCGGAATGAGCAGTTCTTC
. | TRBD2 | TRBJ2-7 | TRBV30 | CAWIASGSYEQYF | TGTGCCTGGATTGCTAGCGGCTCCTACGAGCAGTACTTC
. | . | TRBJ2-6 | TRBV11-3 | CASSHLDSPWASGANVLTF | TGTGCCAGCAGCCACCTCGACAGCCCGTGGGCATCTGGGGCCAACGTCCTGACTTTC
once | TRBD1 | TRBJ1-3 | TRBV7-9 | CASSPGQGIGNTIYF | TGTGCCAGCAGCCCGGGACAGGGTATTGGAAACACCATATATTTT
once | TRBD2 | TRBJ2-2 | TRBV7-9 | CASSLGLAGPGELFF | TGTGCCAGCAGCTTAGGCCTAGCGGGACCCGGGGAGCTGTTTTTT
. | . | TRBJ1-2 | TRBV5-1 | CASSLATVYGYTF | TGCGCCAGCAGCTTGGCGACAGTCTATGGCTACACCTTC
once | . | TRBJ1-4 | TRBV7-9 | CASSATGTPNEKLFF | TGTGCCAGCAGCGCTACAGGAACCCCTAATGAAAAACTGTTTTTT
. | TRBD1 | TRBJ1-2 | TRBV9 | CASSVATSTGGGYTF | TGTGCCAGCAGCGTAGCTACCTCGACAGGGGGCGGCTACACCTTC
. | . | TRBJ2-5 | TRBV5-1 | CASSRASGQETQYF | TGCGCCAGCAGCCGGGCCAGCGGCCAAGAGACCCAGTACTTC
. | . | TRBJ1-1 | TRBV6-6 | CASSPLTGTEAFF | TGTGCCAGCAGTCCGTTAACAGGCACTGAAGCTTTCTTT
. | TRBD1 | TRBJ1-5 | TRBV5-4 | CASAPGTGENQPQHF | TGTGCCAGCGCCCCCGGGACAGGGGAGAATCAGCCCCAGCATTTT
. | . | TRBJ1-1 | TRBV7-2 | CASSQPGSMNTEAFF | TGTGCCAGCAGCCAACCAGGTTCTATGAACACTGAAGCTTTCTTT
. | . | TRBJ2-3 | TRBV4-1 | CASSQDQTSFSDTQYF | TGCGCCAGCAGCCAAGATCAAACTAGTTTCTCTGATACGCAGTATTTT
few | . | TRBJ1-1 | TRBV30 | CAWSVPALNGNTEAFF | TGTGCCTGGAGTGTACCCGCCCTCAACGGGAACACTGAAGCTTTCTTT
few | TRBD1 | TRBJ1-2 | TRBV6-1 | CASRTGGESYGYTF | TGTGCCAGCAGGACAGGGGGCGAGAGTTATGGCTACACCTTC
. | TRBD1 | TRBJ2-1 | TRBV7-3 | CASSLRWDSSYNEQFF | TGTGCCAGCAGCTTAAGATGGGACAGCTCCTACAATGAGCAGTTCTTC
. | . | TRBJ2-7 | TRBV7-2 | CASSLGQYYEQYF | TGTGCCAGCAGCTTAGGTCAGTACTACGAGCAGTACTTC
. | TRBD1 | TRBJ1-2 | TRBV27 | CASSLSPGTASPYGYTF | TGTGCCAGCAGTTTATCGCCCGGGACAGCTTCCCCCTATGGCTACACCTTC
. | . | TRBJ2-6 | TRBV5-4 | CASSSQGTGANVLTF | TGTGCCAGCAGCTCGCAGGGTACTGGGGCCAACGTCCTGACTTTC
. | . | TRBJ1-2 | TRBV7-6 | CASSLDGRGGYTF | TGTGCCAGCAGCCTTGATGGCAGGGGTGGCTACACCTTC
. | . | TRBJ2-1 | TRBV5-4 | CASKGQENDGQFF | TGTGCCAGCAAGGGACAAGAAAACGACGGGCAGTTCTTC